Below are 17 T cell receptor beta chains sequenced from a single sample in a study of OX40 agonist ivuxolimab in advanced cancers. Assay used: immunoSEQ multiplex PCR; TCRdb lists only in-frame clones, some missing. The sample shows around 66,000 clones, about four fifths of them seen only once. The material was CD4+ or CD8+ T cells sorted from blood, obtained in a trial of the OX40 agonist ivuxolimab. These receptors originate from an adult with an advanced solid tumor such as melanoma, head and neck, liver or kidney cancer.

This clone has just a few counts. The gene calls are TRBV13 and TRBJ2-7; D is undetermined. V was shortened by 6 bases and J by 4 bases, with 7 bases between the two germline ends. This CDR3 has 11 residues. CDR1 is PRHDT and CDR2 is FYEKMQ in the germline V gene (reference sequence). CDR3 sequence reads: CASSSQYEQYF. In DNA form, the CDR3 reads TGTGCCAGCAGTTCCCAGTACGAGCAGTACTTC.

The chain employs TRBV28 and TRBJ2-7; TRBD2 is a possible D gene (5 bases). V dropped 4 bases and J dropped 1 base, with 11 bases sitting between them. The CDR3 sequence is 14 residues long. Germline CDR1 and CDR2: MDHEN and SYDVKM. The CDR3 nucleotides are TGTGCCAGCAGTTGGGTAGCGTCTTCCTACGAGCAGTACTTC. Protein product: CASSWVASSYEQYF.

The chain combines TRBV7-9 with TRBJ1-1, with 7 bases lining up with TRBD1. After removal of 5 bases from V and 3 bases from J, the junction contained 6 bases not matched to a gene. In germline, CDR1 is SEHNR, CDR2 FQNEAQ (reference sequence). The CDR3 sequence is 14 residues long. In DNA, the CDR3 is TGTGCCAGCAGCCCCCGGGACAGTTACACTGAAGCTTTCTTT. Translating gives CASSPRDSYTEAFF.

The chain recombines TRBV27 with TRBJ2-3; 9 bases align to TRBD1. Per the germline V gene, CDR1 is MNHEY and CDR2 is SMNVEV (reference sequence). CDR3 length: 17 residues. Trimming cost V 7 bases and J 6 bases; bases outside gene matches: 17. DNA for the CDR3: TGTGCCAGCAAGGCCGGACCGGGACAGGGTACCGGGGATACGCAGTATTTT. Protein sequence: CASKAGPGQGTGDTQYF.

This sequence joins TRBV2 and TRBJ2-3, with 7 bases that match TRBD2. The V gene's germline CDR1 is SNHLY and CDR2 FYNNEI. CDR3 length: 14 residues. V trimming: 5 bases; J trimming: 3 bases; junction bases outside the gene matches: 5. The CDR3: CASSIPAGTDTQYF. CDR3 nucleotides: TGTGCCAGCAGTATTCCAGCGGGGACAGATACGCAGTATTTT.

Details on this clone: One junction end disagrees with the germline gene, perhaps due to a read error. The chain employs TRBV9 and TRBJ2-3; 8 nucleotides match TRBD2. The V gene's germline CDR1 is SGDLS and CDR2 YYNGEE. The CDR3 is made up of 16 amino acids. DNA of the CDR3: TGTGCCAGCAGCCCCGGACTAGCTTCCTCCACAGATGCGCAGTATTTT. Protein: CASSPGLASSTDAQYF. Full variable domain (outside the CDR3, taken from reference TRBV9 and TRBJ2-3): DSGVTQTPKHLITATGQRVTLRCSPRSGDLSVYWYQQSLDQGLQFLIQYYNGEERAKGNILERFSAQQFPDLHSELNLSSLELGDSALYFCASSPGLASSTDAQYFGPGTRLTVL.

The rearrangement links TRBV7-9 to TRBJ1-3; D is unclear. CDR1 and CDR2 (germline): SEHNR, FQNEAQ (reference sequence). The CDR3 contains 14 residues. V was shortened by 5 bases and J by 3 bases, with 11 bases between the two germline ends. The CDR3 region is CASSHEGLGNTIYF. DNA of the CDR3: TGTGCCAGCAGCCACGAGGGTCTTGGAAACACCATATATTTT.

This clone was detected once. This chain uses TRBV6-6 with TRBJ2-5, with 7 bases fitting TRBD2. The CDR3 is 15 amino acids. Trimming removed 0 bases from V and 11 bases from J; junction bases left unmatched: 12. Germline loops: CDR1 MNHNY, CDR2 SVGAGI (reference sequence). The CDR3 here is CASSYSPSGNVEQYF. DNA of the CDR3: TGTGCCAGCAGTTACTCGCCCAGCGGGAATGTTGAGCAGTACTTC.

The chain carries TRBV2 and TRBJ2-1; D not certain. Trimming pared 3 bases from V and 7 bases from J, leaving 7 bases between. CDR1 is SNHLY, CDR2 FYNNEI, per germline. The CDR3 length is 12 residues. The chain's CDR3 is CASSDDGNEQFF. The DNA for the CDR3 is TGTGCCAGCAGTGACGACGGGAATGAGCAGTTCTTC.

The chain has TRBV5-1 and TRBJ2-3, with TRBD2 matching over 12 bases. From germline, CDR1 is SGHRS and CDR2 YFSETQ. The CDR3 totals 16 residues. V gave up 0 bases and J gave up 6 bases; unmatched junction bases: 5. The CDR3 nucleotides are TGCGCCAGCAGCTTGGCGACTAGCGGGGGCGAGGATACGCAGTATTTT. Protein: CASSLATSGGEDTQYF.

This sequence joins TRBV6-6 and TRBJ2-2, with D possibly matching TRBD2 (5 bases). The germline CDR1 and CDR2 sequences are MNHNY and SVGAGI (reference sequence). Between the trimmed V and J ends, which lost 6 bases and 2 bases, there was a span of 10 bases. The CDR3 extends over 14 amino acids. CDR3 sequence (DNA): TGTGCCAGCAGCCCGGGATTCAACACCGGGGAGCTGTTTTTT. Translated: CASSPGFNTGELFF.

The genes are TRBV9 and TRBJ2-7; TRBD2 aligns across 11 bases. V was pared by 4 bases and J by 7 bases, with 4 bases of the junction left unmatched. The CDR3 covers 13 residues. Germline V lookup: CDR1 SGDLS, CDR2 YYNGEE. The CDR3 DNA is TGTGCCAGCAGCCCCCGACTAGCGGGAGAGCAGTACTTC. Translation: CASSPRLAGEQYF.

The rearrangement links TRBV30 to TRBJ2-2, with TRBD2 matching 11 bases. The J segment lost 6 bases and the V segment lost 0 bases, leaving 3 bases of the junction unmatched. Per the germline V gene, CDR1 is GTSNPN and CDR2 is SVGIG (reference sequence). CDR3 length equals 15 residues. The CDR3 coding sequence is TGTGCCTGGAGTGTACTAGCGGGAGAACCCGGGGAGCTGTTTTTT. Translating gives CAWSVLAGEPGELFF. Supplemented by reference TRBV30 and TRBJ2-2, the full variable domain reads SQTIHQWPATLVQPVGSPLSLECTVEGTSNPNLYWYRQAAGRGLQLLFYSVGIGQISSEVPQNLSASRPQDRQFILSSKKLLLSDSGFYLCAWSVLAGEPGELFFGEGSRLTVL.

This clone appeared a few times. V gene TRBV6-5 combines with J gene TRBJ2-7, with D unresolved. CDR3 length: 11 residues. V lost 6 bases to trimming and J lost 0 bases, with 3 bases between them. Germline-derived CDR1 and CDR2 are MNHEY and SVGAGI. CDR3 DNA: TGTGCCAGCAGCGTCTCCTACGAGCAGTACTTC. Its translation is CASSVSYEQYF.

Only a few counts were recorded for this clone. This rearrangement joins TRBV30 to TRBJ2-7; TRBD2 aligns across 9 bases. The CDR3 extends over 15 amino acids. J was trimmed by 4 bases and V by 0 bases; bases with no gene match: 7. Germline CDR1 reads GTSNPN; CDR2 reads SVGIG (reference sequence). The CDR3 region is CAWSVRLAGLYEQYF. The CDR3 nucleotides are TGTGCCTGGAGTGTACGGCTAGCGGGATTGTACGAGCAGTACTTC. The complete variable domain, with remaining parts taken from reference TRBV30 and TRBJ2-7, reads SQTIHQWPATLVQPVGSPLSLECTVEGTSNPNLYWYRQAAGRGLQLLFYSVGIGQISSEVPQNLSASRPQDRQFILSSKKLLLSDSGFYLCAWSVRLAGLYEQYFGPGTRLTVT.

The chain links TRBV6-5 to TRBJ1-1, with TRBD1 identical over 7 bases. The trim removed 2 bases at V and 1 base at J, leaving 7 bases unmatched. Per the germline V gene, CDR1 is MNHEY and CDR2 is SVGAGI. The CDR3 is 16 residues long. This chain's CDR3 is CASSYPSGGANTEAFF. The CDR3 DNA reads as TGTGCCAGCAGTTACCCCTCAGGGGGTGCGAACACTGAAGCTTTCTTT.

This clone was seen a single time. The genes are TRBV7-2 and TRBJ1-6; 7 bases agree with TRBD1. V lost 8 bases and J lost 7; bases outside the gene matches: 11. Germline-derived CDR1 and CDR2 are SGHTA and FQGNSA. The CDR3 runs to 15 residues. In DNA form, the CDR3 reads TGTGCCAGCGCCACACAGGGGAAGCTAAATTCACCCCTCCACTTT. As protein: CASATQGKLNSPLHF.